One and the same sample provided the 3 T cell receptor beta chains below, sequenced in a study of CD8+CD57+ T cells in acquired aplastic anemia. Individuals selected for sequencing had exhibited CD8+CD57+ cell expansion on flow cytometry. TCR beta VDJ and CDR3 profiles were obtained from a genomic DNA template. Using its own MiXCR run on the reads, TCRdb lists one record per CDR3 protein. Of roughly 250,000 distinct CDR3 sequences listed, less than 85% are singletons. Source material: sorted CD4+, CD8+, or CD8+CD57+ T cells (not recorded which) from PBMCs. The receptors stem from a human donor with aplastic anemia.

As to this clonotype: Likely a read error: the CDR3 ends without its conserved phenylalanine or tryptophan. The DNA is omitted, as the CDR3 cannot be located on it reliably, and the CDR3 follows TCRdb's listing. V usage is TRBV2 and J usage is TRBJ1-1. 15 amino acids form the CDR3, both terminal residues included. The germline V gene encodes CDR1 SNHLY and CDR2 FYNNEI. The CDR3: CASGDGLTDTHYFFP.

The rearrangement joins TRBV7-2 to TRBJ2-1, with TRBD2 as a possible D gene (5 bases). The length of the CDR3 is 16 residues. The germline V and J ends were trimmed by 1 base and 8 bases, with 18 bases remaining between them. Germline loops: CDR1 SGHTA, CDR2 FQGNSA. The CDR3 sequence is CASSLEGVPEKHEQFF. CDR3 sequence (DNA): TGTGCCAGCAGCTTAGAGGGAGTACCGGAAAAGCATGAGCAGTTCTTC.

The chain combines TRBV7-9 with TRBJ1-1; tentatively, D is TRBD1 (6 bases). The CDR3 is 15 amino acids. In germline, CDR1 is SEHNR, CDR2 FQNEAQ (reference sequence). Trimming pared 1 base from V and 14 bases from J, leaving 23 bases between. The CDR3 loop is CASSLGSGAGEQYFF. CDR3 bases: TGTGCCAGCAGCTTAGGTTCGGGGGCCGGGGAGCAGTACTTCTTT.